This entry describes one T cell receptor beta chain. Antigen specificity is unknown. The J segment lost 3 bases and the V segment lost 6 bases, leaving 11 bases of the junction unmatched. The CDR3 runs 16 residues. The germline V gene encodes CDR1 SGHVS and CDR2 FQNEAQ. In the PCR, 60 Vbeta and 13 Jbeta primers were used. Sequenced by immunoSEQ multiplex PCR; TCRdb stores in-frame clones only, minus some. The sample has more than 55,000 clones; about 80% are singletons. The record originates from a study of cytomegalovirus exposure and HLA in healthy donors. Study-wide results and limits: Trimming of TCR beta V- and J-genes showed a link, identified in a later analysis, to a missense DCLRE1C variant. In vitro checks showed that a few CMV-associated chains really do target CMV antigens.

The receptor comes from a woman in her forties in good health and CMV-seronegative. Input material: PBMCs. The chain has TRBV7-8 and TRBJ2-7, with TRBD1 matching 10 bases. In DNA form, the CDR3 reads TGTGCCAGCAGTCCAACCGGGACAGGGGTTCGCTACGAGCAGTACTTC. Encoded protein: CASSPTGTGVRYEQYF.